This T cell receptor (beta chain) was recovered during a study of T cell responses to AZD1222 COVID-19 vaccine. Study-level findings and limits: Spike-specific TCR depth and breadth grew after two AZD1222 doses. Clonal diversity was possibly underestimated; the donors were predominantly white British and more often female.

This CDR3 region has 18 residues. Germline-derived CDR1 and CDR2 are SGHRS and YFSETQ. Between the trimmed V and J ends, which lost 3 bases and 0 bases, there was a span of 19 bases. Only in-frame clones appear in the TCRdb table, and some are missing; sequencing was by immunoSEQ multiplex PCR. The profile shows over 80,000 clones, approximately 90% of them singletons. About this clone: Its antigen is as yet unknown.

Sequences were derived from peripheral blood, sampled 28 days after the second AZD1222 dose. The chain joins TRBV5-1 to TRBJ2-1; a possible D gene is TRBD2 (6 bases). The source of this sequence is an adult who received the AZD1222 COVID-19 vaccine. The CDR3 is CASSSAILTRNSYNEQFF. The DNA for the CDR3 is TGCGCCAGCAGCTCCGCAATACTGACTAGGAACTCCTACAATGAGCAGTTCTTC. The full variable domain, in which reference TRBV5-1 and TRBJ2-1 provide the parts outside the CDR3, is KAGVTQTPRYLIKTRGQQVTLSCSPISGHRSVSWYQQTPGQGLQFLFEYFSETQRNKGNFPGRFSGRQFSNSRSEMNVSTLELGDSALYLCASSSAILTRNSYNEQFFGPGTRLTVL.